Included here is one T cell receptor (beta chain) sequence, with context. Time point described: longitudinal time-point 2. TCRdb processed the 5' RACE reads anew with MiXCR; each CDR3 protein has one entry. The data show under 50,000 distinct CDR3 sequences, about an eighth seen once. Trimming cost V 3 bases and J 6 bases; bases outside gene matches: 9. Germline V gene sequence: CDR1 SGHDN, CDR2 FVKESK. This CDR3 is 15 amino acids long. These data originate in a study of neurological immune-mediated disorders. The specimen was PBMCs. The chain employs TRBV14 and TRBJ2-3; TRBD2 agrees at 7 bases. This receptor was identified in a male donor with HTLV-1-associated myelopathy (HAM/TSP). This chain's CDR3 is CASSHRGLGLDTQYF. In DNA, the CDR3 is TGTGCCAGCAGCCACCGCGGACTAGGACTGGATACGCAGTATTTT.